The T cell receptor beta chain under discussion was sequenced for a study of tissue T cells after allogeneic stem cell transplantation. Sample time point: mouse harvest day 7 after allogeneic transplant. Mouse grafts combined 10^7 T-cell-depleted bone marrow cells with 10^6 splenic CD5+ T cells. About this clone itself: Its antigen is unknown. Gene and germline names: mouse.

The repertoire was sequenced with immunoSEQ multiplex PCR; TCRdb's copy has only in-frame clones and lacks some. The sample holds approximately 8,000 clones, 40% to 60% seen once. Regarding the study as a whole: Only a limited share of tissue TCRs appeared in blood or spleen. TCR repertoires tracked anatomic similarity, regardless of disease or transplant status. Shared clones across patients were few; motif clustering revealed tissue-specific shared signatures.

The sequence was collected from a female BALB/c mouse given C57BL/6 T cells with graft-versus-host disease after an allogeneic hematopoietic cell transplant. The sample consisted of gut tissue.

The CDR3 sequence: CASSLSTANTGQLYF. Incomplete CDR3 DNA: TGTGCCAGCAGTCTGTCGACGGCAAACACCGGGCAGCTCTAC. V is TRBV26 and J is TRBJ2-2; no firm D call. The CDR3 end is not reached by the read, which stops 1 residue before it; the germline J gene fills it in. V was shortened by 0 bases and J by 0 bases, with 5 bases between the two germline ends. Germline assignment: CDR1 KGHPV and CDR2 FQNQEV (reference sequence). The CDR3 has 15 amino acids.